This is a list of T cell receptor beta chains from one sample in a study of T cell clonotyping in hematopoietic cell transplantation. Sequencing used immunoSEQ multiplex PCR; TCRdb keeps in-frame clones, though not all of them. In the table there are about 15,000 clones, 94% of which are singletons. The material was PBMCs, obtained 30 days after allogeneic stem cell transplant. These TCRs come from a male patient aged 60 to 75 who had an allogeneic stem cell transplant from an unrelated donor, so the T cells may come from the graft donor. Some clones in this sample may be carry-over from other donors' samples. CDR3s include the opening cysteine and the closing phenylalanine or tryptophan. Each record gives: V gene, D gene, CDR3 protein. A D gene is named only where the DNA matches it firmly.

>TRBV4-2|TRBD2
CASSQASGGNNEQFF
>TRBV5-1|-
CASSLEGSGNTIYF
>TRBV9|-
CASSPQGLYNTGELFF
>TRBV2|TRBD1
CASSVQGAGNTEAFF
>TRBV7-2|-
CASSSGDFYYGYTF
>TRBV14|TRBD1
CASSQVPRGTANEKLFF
>TRBV4-1|-
CASSQEWAGTEAFF
>TRBV2|-
CASSGGGGTFSYEQYF
>TRBV7-9|TRBD1
CASSLEWDRGQEKLFF
>TRBV25-1|-
CASIHRVTGELFF
>TRBV18|-
CASSGEQPQHF
>TRBV7-9|TRBD2
CASSFGLAGRETQYF
>TRBV9|-
CASSASGHRNTEAFF
>TRBV6-4|TRBD1
CASSPFQGALGELFF
>TRBV14|-
CASSLEQGSYEQYF
>TRBV10-2|-
CASSGRVNAEAFF
>TRBV6-6|TRBD1
CATMGQGKTGELFF
>TRBV30|-
CAWSGDSNQPQHF
>TRBV7-6|TRBD1
CASSYLTGNGYTF
>TRBV9|TRBD2
CASPRTSGQETQYF
>TRBV7-8|TRBD1
CASSVDRVPNTGELFF
>TRBV6-5|TRBD1
CASSSWTGVTGELFF
>TRBV5-1|-
CASRPILRETQYF
>TRBV19|-
CASSIGRAGQLLTTDTQYF
>TRBV7-9|TRBD1
CASSLGDRGYSPLHF
>TRBV29-1|-
CSVEDPTSVDTQYF
>TRBV29-1|-
CSVTWNTYEQYF
>TRBV10-3|TRBD1
CAISESDRAYGYTF
>TRBV5-1|-
CASSLGQETQYF
>TRBV7-2|-
CASSSFRGHYGYTF
>TRBV4-3|-
CASSQDWRRNEKLFF
>TRBV7-2|-
CASSLGGRSNQPQHF
>TRBV6-1|-
CASSEEPGPGLSTDTQYF
>TRBV9|-
CASSPLTSKGETQYF
>TRBV6-1|-
CASRVTAMNTEAFF
>TRBV5-1|-
CASSLGGVSTKTQYF
>TRBV12-5|-
CASGSDAEGSPLHF